What follows describes a single TCR beta chain. Per TCR library, approximately 3,800 ng of total RNA was used. Through template switching, UMIs that included a 6-nucleotide sample barcode were added. TCRalpha and TCRbeta cDNA underwent two nested PCRs of about 15 and 9 cycles. From its re-call of the 5' RACE reads, TCRdb lists each CDR3 protein once, without DNA. In total, the table holds over 110,000 distinct CDR3 sequences. This sample was included in a study of monozygotic twins with inflammatory bowel disease. Whole blood supplied total RNA, and T cells were not sorted. The CDR3 length is 15 residues. CDR1 is SGHKS and CDR2 is YYEKEE in the germline V gene (reference sequence).

The source of this sequence is a human donor with ulcerative colitis or Crohn's disease, or a healthy co-twin of an affected twin (not recorded which). The chain links TRBV5-5 to TRBJ2-1; TCRdb proposes TRBD2, but this gene call is untestable without DNA. The sequenced sample consisted of blood. The CDR3 protein is CASSVTSGGALEQFF.